The rows below give T cell receptor beta chains drawn from one sample of a study of CD8 T cells in ankylosing spondylitis. TCRdb reanalysed the 5' RACE reads using MiXCR and keeps one entry per CDR3 protein. In the table there are roughly 150,000 distinct CDR3 sequences, about 7% of which are singletons. The sample taken for sequencing was blood, either unsorted or a sorted T cell fraction (not recorded which). The receptors come from a female donor with ankylosing spondylitis or in good health (not recorded which). Each CDR3 is given with its conserved first and last residue. A D gene is named only where the DNA matches it firmly. Where a row states a size, it is once, few, many or the class of an expanded clone; other rows omit it.

abundance,j_gene,d_gene,v_gene,CDR3nt,CDR3aa
many,TRBJ2-1,-,TRBV18,TGTGCCAGCCTTTCCGAGGGGAGCTCCTACAATGAGCAGTTCTTC,CASLSEGSSYNEQFF
many,TRBJ1-2,-,TRBV30,TGTGCCTGGAGTGTAGGAGGGTTGCCCCCCTATGGCTACACCTTC,CAWSVGGLPPYGYTF
many,TRBJ1-2,-,TRBV6-2/TRBV6-3,TGTGCCAGCAGTTACGATTTCAGGAACTATGGCTACACCTTC,CASSYDFRNYGYTF
few,TRBJ2-5,TRBD1,TRBV5-1,TGCGCCAGCAGCTCTACGACAGGGTCAATGGAGGCCCAGTACTTC,CASSSTTGSMEAQYF
many,TRBJ2-1,-,TRBV20-1,TGCAGTGCTATAGTTAGCGTACCCAATGAGCAGTTCTTC,CSAIVSVPNEQFF
-,TRBJ2-5,-,TRBV4-1,TGCGCCAGCAGCCAGTCCGGGATGGAGACCCAGTACTTC,CASSQSGMETQYF
many,TRBJ1-1,-,TRBV5-1,TGCGCCAGCACCAGGGGCAGAAACACTGAAGCTTTCTTT,CASTRGRNTEAFF
many,TRBJ2-7,-,TRBV7-2,TGTGCCAGCAGCTTAGCCAGGGGAGACTACGAGCAGTACTTC,CASSLARGDYEQYF
many,TRBJ2-4,-,TRBV3-1,TGTGCCAGCAGCCAATGGGAAGGGATAAAAAACATTCAGTACTTC,CASSQWEGIKNIQYF
many,TRBJ1-4,-,TRBV20-1,TGCAGTGCCAGCAGTGTGGGGGAAAAACTGTTTTTT,CSASSVGEKLFF
many,TRBJ2-5,TRBD1,TRBV5-1,TGCGCCAGCAGCTTGGCCTGGACAGGGGGCCGGGAGACCCAGTACTTC,CASSLAWTGGRETQYF
many,TRBJ1-2,-,TRBV6-2/TRBV6-3,TGTGCCAGCAGTTACAGCTTACTCAATGGCTACACCTTC,CASSYSLLNGYTF
many,TRBJ2-5,-,TRBV2,TGTGCCAGCAGTGACAGGGTTGAGACCCAGTACTTC,CASSDRVETQYF
many,TRBJ2-1,TRBD2,TRBV7-2,TGTGCCAGCAGCTTAATCCAGCGGGGGGGCCAGGAGCAGTTCTTC,CASSLIQRGGQEQFF
few,TRBJ2-1,-,TRBV20-1,TGCAGTGCTAGAGGCCCTTTGGTCACCATGTACAATGAGCAGTTCTTC,CSARGPLVTMYNEQFF
few,TRBJ1-5,-,TRBV28,TGTGCCAGCAGGGTGGCGGGCAGCAATCAGCCCCAGCATTTT,CASRVAGSNQPQHF